This T cell receptor beta chain was documented in a study of cytomegalovirus exposure and HLA in healthy donors (TCRdb year 2017). In terms of the full investigation: According to a later analysis, one platform produced both the roughly 130 validation repertoires and the 620 or so repertoires of the first cohort. The study combined high-throughput TCR immunosequencing, statistical association of individual TCRs with disease status, and machine learning to predict cytomegalovirus infection status. Along with the roughly 700-subject first cohort, a separate validation cohort of some 130 different subjects was used. The study was designed to test whether signatures of past pathogen exposure could be identified by cataloging public T cell receptors.

The receptor library was made with the immunoSEQ multiplex PCR assay. The paper's processing steps were these. A statistical classification framework was built to diagnose cytomegalovirus status from the catalog of TCR beta chain sequences. TCRdb carries this immuneACCESS record with in-frame sequences only. Its versions omit some clonotypes, under half of them owing to an unresolved V gene in the studies checked, with the rest unexplained. The V and J calls and clone size are taken from that table; D and trimming were inferred from the DNA. In all, the sample holds 85,000 to 120,000 clones, and approximately 94% of those were seen once. Jointly, the top ten make up almost 0.9% of the sample. Including cysteine and phenylalanine, the CDR3 has 18 amino acids. The sequence is cut down to CDR3 DNA, 54 bases in frame from base 1. CDR1 is given as MGHRA and CDR2 as YSYEKL, both from the germline V gene. V ends up 1 base short and J 0 bases short, with an unmatched junction base count of 7.

Donors formed part of the validation cohort, which comprised fewer than 150 subjects and was distinct from the first cohort of 666 subjects. As concerns this clone: It lacks a known antigen. Base qualities are missing; no much larger clone stands one base away.

Results the study describes overall, beyond this receptor: The classifier was reported to diagnose cytomegalovirus status with high specificity and sensitivity in both the original cohort and the validation cohort. Of the cluster scores, 90% to 95% were above 0 in a later analysis, which found that TCRs clustered in the first cohort also tended to co-occur in the 90 to 150 validation repertoires. The authors suggested that the approach could potentially be extended to other disease states and immunological phenotypes. A later analysis lacked HLA typing for the validation cohort, so it scored co-occurrence in that cohort across all 110 or so repertoires. The study listed approximately 160 TCR beta chains as associated with cytomegalovirus. A few of the identified cytomegalovirus-associated TCR beta chains were confirmed in vitro to be specific for cytomegalovirus antigens. Most TCR sequences were seen in very few donors, while some public TCRs were found in many individuals.

This sequence uses TRBV4-1 and TRBJ2-5, with TRBD2 matching 11 junction bases. The sequencing sample was made of PBMCs. The TCR sequence derives from a woman aged 18 to 35 in good health and CMV-seronegative. CDR3 sequence: CASSQAVSSGGYQETQYF. In nucleotide form, the sequence is TGCGCCAGCAGCCAAGCCGTATCTAGCGGGGGGTACCAAGAGACCCAGTACTTC.